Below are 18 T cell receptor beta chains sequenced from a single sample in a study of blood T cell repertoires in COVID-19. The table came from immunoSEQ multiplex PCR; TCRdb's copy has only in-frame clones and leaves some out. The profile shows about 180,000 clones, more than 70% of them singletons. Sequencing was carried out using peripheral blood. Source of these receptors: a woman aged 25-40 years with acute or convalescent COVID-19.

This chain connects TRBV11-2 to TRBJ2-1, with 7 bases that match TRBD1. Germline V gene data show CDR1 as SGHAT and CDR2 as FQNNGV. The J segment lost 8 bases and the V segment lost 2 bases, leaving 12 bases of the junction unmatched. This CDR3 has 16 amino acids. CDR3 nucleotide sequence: TGTGCCAGCAGCTTAAATTTCGCAGGGGGTAAGGATGAGCAGTTCTTC. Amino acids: CASSLNFAGGKDEQFF.

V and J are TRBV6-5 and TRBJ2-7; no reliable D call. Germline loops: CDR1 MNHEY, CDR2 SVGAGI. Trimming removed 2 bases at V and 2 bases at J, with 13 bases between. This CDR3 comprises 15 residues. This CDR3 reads CASSYKSGDPYEQYF. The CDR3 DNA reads TGTGCCAGCAGTTACAAATCAGGCGACCCCTACGAGCAGTACTTC.

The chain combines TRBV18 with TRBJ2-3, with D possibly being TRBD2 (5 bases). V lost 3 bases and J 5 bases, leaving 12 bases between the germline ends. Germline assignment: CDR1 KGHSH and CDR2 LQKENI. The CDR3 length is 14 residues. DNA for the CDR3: TGTGCCAGCTCACCGGTAGCGAGTCAAGATACGCAGTATTTT. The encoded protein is CASSPVASQDTQYF.

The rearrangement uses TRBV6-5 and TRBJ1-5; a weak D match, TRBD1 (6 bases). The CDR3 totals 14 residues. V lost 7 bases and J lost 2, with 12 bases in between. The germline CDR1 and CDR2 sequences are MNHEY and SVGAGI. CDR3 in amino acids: CASTEAGGNQPQHF. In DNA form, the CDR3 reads TGTGCCAGCACGGAGGCAGGGGGCAATCAGCCCCAGCATTTT.

The CDR3 region is CASSERTWDQPQHF. The DNA of the CDR3 is TGTGCCAGCAGTGAACGGACATGGGATCAGCCCCAGCATTTT. The rearrangement joins TRBV2 to TRBJ1-5; D may be TRBD1 (5 bases). The CDR3 covers 14 residues. The germline CDR1 and CDR2 sequences are SNHLY and FYNNEI. The germline V and J ends were trimmed by 2 bases and 5 bases, with 10 bases remaining between them. The full variable domain, with the rest looked up from reference TRBV2 and TRBJ1-5, is EPEVTQTPSHQVTQMGQEVILRCVPISNHLYFYWYRQILGQKVEFLVSFYNNEISEKSEIFDDQFSVERPDGSNFTLKIRSTKLEDSAMYFCASSERTWDQPQHFGDGTRLSIL.

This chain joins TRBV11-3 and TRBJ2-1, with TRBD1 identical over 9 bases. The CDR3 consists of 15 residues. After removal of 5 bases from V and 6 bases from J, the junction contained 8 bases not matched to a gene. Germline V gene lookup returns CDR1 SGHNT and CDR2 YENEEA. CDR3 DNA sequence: TGTGCCAGCAGCCGACCGGGACAGGGACTCAATGAGCAGTTCTTC. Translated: CASSRPGQGLNEQFF.

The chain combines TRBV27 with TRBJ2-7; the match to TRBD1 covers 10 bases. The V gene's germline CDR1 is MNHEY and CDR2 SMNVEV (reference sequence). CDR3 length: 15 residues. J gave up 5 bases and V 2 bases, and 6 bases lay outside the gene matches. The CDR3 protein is CASSLIGTGEDEQYF. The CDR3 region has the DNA TGTGCCAGCAGTTTAATAGGGACAGGGGAAGACGAGCAGTACTTC.

The CDR3 sequence: CASSPSGRLQYF. CDR3 DNA: TGTGCCAGCAGCCCTAGCGGGAGGCTTCAGTATTTT. The V call is TRBV11-2, the J call TRBJ2-3, with 11 nucleotides matching TRBD2. V was clipped by 5 bases and J by 12 bases; unmatched bases: 4. There are 12 residues in the CDR3. Germline CDR1 SGHAT, CDR2 FQNNGV. Filled out from reference TRBV11-2 and TRBJ2-3, the complete variable domain reads EAGVAQSPRYKIIEKRQSVAFWCNPISGHATLYWYQQILGQGPKLLIQFQNNGVVDDSQLPKDRFSAERLKGVDSTLKIQPAKLEDSAVYLCASSPSGRLQYFGPGTRLTVL.

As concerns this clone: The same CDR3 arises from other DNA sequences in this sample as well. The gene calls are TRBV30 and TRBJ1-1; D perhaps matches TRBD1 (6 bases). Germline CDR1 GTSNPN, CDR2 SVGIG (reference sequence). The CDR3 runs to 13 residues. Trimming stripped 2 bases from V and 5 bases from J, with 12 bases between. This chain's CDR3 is CAWSNRVRTEAFF. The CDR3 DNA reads TGTGCCTGGAGTAACAGGGTAAGGACTGAAGCTTTCTTT.

The DNA for the CDR3 is TGCAGCGTTGAGGACGGGGGTTTTGAGCAGTTCTTC. It is translated as CSVEDGGFEQFF. The chain recombines TRBV29-1 with TRBJ2-1, with D tentatively TRBD2 (6 bases). Per germline, CDR1 SQVTM and CDR2 ANQGSEA. The CDR3 is made up of 12 amino acids. The V and J ends lost 3 bases and 9 bases respectively, with 12 bases between them.

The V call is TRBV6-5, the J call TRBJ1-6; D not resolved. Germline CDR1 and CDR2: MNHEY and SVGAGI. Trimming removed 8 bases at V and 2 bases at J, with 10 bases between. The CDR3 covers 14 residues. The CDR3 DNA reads TGTGCCAGCGTAGTACGTCCCTATAATTCACCCCTCCACTTT. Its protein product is CASVVRPYNSPLHF.

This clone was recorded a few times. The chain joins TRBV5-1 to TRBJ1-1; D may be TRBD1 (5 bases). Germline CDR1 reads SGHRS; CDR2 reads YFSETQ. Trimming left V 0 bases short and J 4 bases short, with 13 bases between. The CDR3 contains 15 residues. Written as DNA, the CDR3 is TGCGCCAGCAGCTTGGGGGAGGGGTGGGGCACTGAAGCTTTCTTT. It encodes CASSLGEGWGTEAFF.

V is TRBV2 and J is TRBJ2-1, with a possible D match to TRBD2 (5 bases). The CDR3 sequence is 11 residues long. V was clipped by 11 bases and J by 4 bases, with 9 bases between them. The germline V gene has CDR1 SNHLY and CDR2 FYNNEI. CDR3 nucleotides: TGTGCCGGAGGCACGTACAATGAGCAGTTCTTC. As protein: CAGGTYNEQFF.

In nucleotides, the CDR3 is TGTGCCAGTACTAACGGCGGAGGGCCCCAGCCCCAGCATTTT. Amino acids: CASTNGGGPQPQHF. V and J are TRBV19 and TRBJ1-5; no clear D gene. The CDR3 runs to 14 residues. V lost 7 bases and J 7 bases, leaving 17 bases between the germline ends. Germline lookup yields CDR1 LNHDA and CDR2 SQIVND (reference sequence).

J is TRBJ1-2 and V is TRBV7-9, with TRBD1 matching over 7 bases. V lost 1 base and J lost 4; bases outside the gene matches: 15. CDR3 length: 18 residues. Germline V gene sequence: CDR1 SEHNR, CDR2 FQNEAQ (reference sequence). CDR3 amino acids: CASSLEGIKDRPIYGYTF. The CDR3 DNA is TGTGCCAGCAGCTTAGAGGGAATAAAGGACAGGCCTATCTATGGCTACACCTTC.

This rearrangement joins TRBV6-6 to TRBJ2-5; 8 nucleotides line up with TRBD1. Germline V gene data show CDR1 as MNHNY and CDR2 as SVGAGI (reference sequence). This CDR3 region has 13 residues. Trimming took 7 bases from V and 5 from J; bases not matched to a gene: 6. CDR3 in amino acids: CASTPTGGETQYF. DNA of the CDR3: TGTGCCAGCACACCCACAGGGGGGGAGACCCAGTACTTC.

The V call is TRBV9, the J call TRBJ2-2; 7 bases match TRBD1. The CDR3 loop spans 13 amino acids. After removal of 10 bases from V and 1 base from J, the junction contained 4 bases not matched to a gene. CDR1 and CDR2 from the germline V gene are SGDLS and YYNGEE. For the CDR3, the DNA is TGTGCCGGAAACAGGGGGAACACCGGGGAGCTGTTTTTT. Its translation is CAGNRGNTGELFF.

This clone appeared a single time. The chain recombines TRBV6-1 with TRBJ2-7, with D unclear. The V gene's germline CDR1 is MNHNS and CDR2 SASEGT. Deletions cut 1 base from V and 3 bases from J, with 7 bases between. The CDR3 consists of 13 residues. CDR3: CASSEGSYYEQYF. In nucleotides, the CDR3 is TGTGCCAGCAGTGAAGGTAGCTACTACGAGCAGTACTTC.